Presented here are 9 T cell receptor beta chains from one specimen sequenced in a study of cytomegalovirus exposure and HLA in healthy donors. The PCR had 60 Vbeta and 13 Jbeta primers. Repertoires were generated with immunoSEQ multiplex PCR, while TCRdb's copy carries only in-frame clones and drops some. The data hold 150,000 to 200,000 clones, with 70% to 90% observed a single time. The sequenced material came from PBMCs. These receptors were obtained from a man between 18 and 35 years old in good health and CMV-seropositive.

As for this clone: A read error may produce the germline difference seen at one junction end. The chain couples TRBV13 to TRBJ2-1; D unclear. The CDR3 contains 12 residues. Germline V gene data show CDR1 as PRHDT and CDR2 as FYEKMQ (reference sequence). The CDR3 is CASSFVSNERFF. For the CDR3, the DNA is TGTGCCAGCAGCTTCGTCAGCAATGAGCGGTTCTTC.

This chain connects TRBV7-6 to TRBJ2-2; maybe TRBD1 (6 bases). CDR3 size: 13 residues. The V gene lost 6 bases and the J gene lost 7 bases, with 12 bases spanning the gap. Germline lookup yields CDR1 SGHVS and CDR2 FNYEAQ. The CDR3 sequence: CASSQGRGGELFF. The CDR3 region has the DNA TGTGCCAGCAGTCAGGGGAGAGGCGGGGAGCTGTTTTTT.

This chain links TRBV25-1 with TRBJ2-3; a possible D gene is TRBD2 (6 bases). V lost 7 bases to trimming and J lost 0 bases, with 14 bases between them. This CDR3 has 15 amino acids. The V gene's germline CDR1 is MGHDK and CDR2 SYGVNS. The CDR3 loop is CASKTGDLSTDTQYF. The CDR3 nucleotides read TGTGCCAGCAAAACGGGGGACCTGAGCACAGATACGCAGTATTTT.

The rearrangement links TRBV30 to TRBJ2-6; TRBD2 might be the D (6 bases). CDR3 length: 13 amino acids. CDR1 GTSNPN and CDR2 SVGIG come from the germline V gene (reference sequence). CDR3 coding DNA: TGTGCAATCGGAGGGTCTGGGGCCAACGTCCTGACTTTC. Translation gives CAIGGSGANVLTF.

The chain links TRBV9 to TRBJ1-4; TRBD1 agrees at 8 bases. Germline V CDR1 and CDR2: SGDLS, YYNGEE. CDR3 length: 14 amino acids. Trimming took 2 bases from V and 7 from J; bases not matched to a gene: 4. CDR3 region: CASSVAGGGEKLFF. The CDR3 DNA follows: TGTGCCAGCAGCGTTGCAGGGGGCGGTGAAAAACTGTTTTTT.

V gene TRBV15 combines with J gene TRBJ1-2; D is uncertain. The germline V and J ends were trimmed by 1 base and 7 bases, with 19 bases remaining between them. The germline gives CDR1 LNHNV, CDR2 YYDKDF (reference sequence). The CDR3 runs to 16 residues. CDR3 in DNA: TGTGCCACCAGCAGAGGCCCGGTTTACAGCAGATGTGGCTACACCTTC. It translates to CATSRGPVYSRCGYTF.

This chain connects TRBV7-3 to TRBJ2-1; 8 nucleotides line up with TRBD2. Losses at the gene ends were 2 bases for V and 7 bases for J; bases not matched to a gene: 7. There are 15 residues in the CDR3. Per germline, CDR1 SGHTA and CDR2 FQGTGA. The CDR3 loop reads CASSLVAGSGNEQFF. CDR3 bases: TGTGCCAGCAGCTTAGTAGCGGGGTCGGGGAATGAGCAGTTCTTC.

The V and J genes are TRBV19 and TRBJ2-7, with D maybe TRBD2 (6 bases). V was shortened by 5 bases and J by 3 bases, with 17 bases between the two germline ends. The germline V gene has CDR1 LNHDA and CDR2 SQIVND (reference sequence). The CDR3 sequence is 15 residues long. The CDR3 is CASSFGGLGFYEQYF. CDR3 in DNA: TGTGCCAGTAGTTTCGGAGGGTTGGGTTTCTACGAGCAGTACTTC.

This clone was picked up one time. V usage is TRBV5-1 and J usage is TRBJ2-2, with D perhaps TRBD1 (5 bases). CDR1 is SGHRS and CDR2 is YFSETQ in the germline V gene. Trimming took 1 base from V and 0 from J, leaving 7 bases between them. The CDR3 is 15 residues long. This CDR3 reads CASSLQGSNTGELFF. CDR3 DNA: TGCGCCAGCAGCTTGCAGGGTTCGAACACCGGGGAGCTGTTTTTT.